This TCR beta chain was identified in a study of blood T cell repertoires in COVID-19. Source study methods: Reference gene primer amplification gave estimated nucleated cell counts. The method was immunoSEQ multiplex PCR; TCRdb's version includes in-frame clones alone and lacks a portion of them. V and J calls plus clone size are reproduced from that table; the DNA served to infer D and trimming. The sample contains under 80,000 clones, approximately 80% of which appear only once. This CDR3 comprises 14 residues. The germline V and J ends were trimmed by 4 bases and 2 bases, with 12 bases remaining between them. In germline, CDR1 is SGHRS, CDR2 YFSETQ.

The sequencing input was peripheral blood. This rearrangement joins TRBV5-1 to TRBJ2-5; D possibly corresponds to TRBD1 (5 bases). The clonotype comes from a human donor in a cohort sampled during active COVID-19. The CDR3 loop reads CASSDRTPQETQYF. The CDR3 DNA reads as TGCGCCAGCAGCGATCGGACACCACAAGAGACCCAGTACTTC.